The entry below gives a single T cell receptor beta chain sequence along with its context. This record belongs to a study of blood T cell repertoires in COVID-19. Original data processing: The assay estimated nucleated cells by amplifying reference gene primers. Measured with immunoSEQ multiplex PCR; TCRdb has only the in-frame clones, and not every one. Clonal size and the V and J genes are those of that table, whereas D and trimming came from the DNA. The sample yields some 150,000 clones, 80% seen once. The CDR3 covers 14 residues. The germline V gene has CDR1 SEHNR and CDR2 FQNEAQ (reference sequence). V lost 4 bases and J 5 bases, leaving 14 bases between the germline ends.

This sequence was found in a man aged 55 to 70 with acute or convalescent COVID-19. The specimen was peripheral blood. The chain is built from TRBV7-9 and TRBJ1-2, with D tentatively TRBD1 (5 bases). The CDR3 nucleotides are TGTGCCAGCAGCTCCCAACTCCAGGGATATGGCTACACCTTC. Encoded protein: CASSSQLQGYGYTF. The full variable domain, completed using reference TRBV7-9 and TRBJ1-2, is DTGVSQNPRHKITKRGQNVTFRCDPISEHNRLYWYRQTLGQGPEFLTYFQNEAQLEKSRLLSDRFSAERPKGSFSTLEIQRTEQGDSAMYLCASSSQLQGYGYTFGSGTRLTVV.